A single sample is the source of the 9 T cell receptor beta chains below, sequenced in a study of blood T cell repertoires in COVID-19. Sequencing used immunoSEQ multiplex PCR; TCRdb keeps in-frame clones, though not all of them. The table includes about 300,000 clones, nearly 90% detected once. The sequencing sample was made of peripheral blood. The receptors derive from a woman aged 25 to 45 with COVID-19, enrolled during active disease.

Only one count was recorded for this clone. The rearrangement uses TRBV7-3 and TRBJ1-1; D remains ambiguous. V gave up 4 bases and J gave up 1 base, with 10 bases separating them. The CDR3 is 14 residues long. Germline V CDR1 and CDR2: SGHTA, FQGTGA. The CDR3 nucleotides read TGTGCCAGCAGCTCTGGGCCCTCGAACACTGAAGCTTTCTTT. Amino acid sequence: CASSSGPSNTEAFF.

V and J are TRBV27 and TRBJ1-1; 8 nucleotides match TRBD1. The CDR3 has 21 residues. Germline CDR1 and CDR2: MNHEY and SMNVEV (reference sequence). J gave up 1 base and V 7 bases, and 26 bases lay outside the gene matches. CDR3 region: CASKRTGQGGSAGPGNTEAFF. DNA of the CDR3: TGTGCCAGCAAGCGAACCGGACAGGGAGGGTCCGCCGGTCCAGGGAACACTGAAGCTTTCTTT.

V usage is TRBV11-2 and J usage is TRBJ1-2; TRBD1 agrees at 9 bases. The ends lost 5 bases at V and 4 bases at J; junction bases unmatched: 8. CDR1 is SGHAT and CDR2 is FQNNGV in the germline V gene. The CDR3 covers 15 residues. The chain's CDR3 is CASSRPGQGIYGYTF. In DNA form, the CDR3 reads TGTGCCAGCAGCCGGCCGGGACAGGGCATCTATGGCTACACCTTC.

The chain is built from TRBV7-9 and TRBJ1-6; the match to TRBD1 covers 10 bases. The V segment lost 5 bases and the J segment 8 bases; nucleotides outside the gene matches: 6. CDR1 and CDR2 from the germline V gene are SEHNR and FQNEAQ (reference sequence). CDR3 length: 15 amino acids. CDR3 in DNA: TGTGCCAGCAGCCCCTTTGGGACAGGGGATTCACCCCTCCACTTT. Its protein product is CASSPFGTGDSPLHF.

This chain connects TRBV9 to TRBJ2-2; TRBD2 agrees at 11 bases. V lost 5 bases and J lost 7; bases outside the gene matches: 4. CDR1 and CDR2 from the germline V gene are SGDLS and YYNGEE. This CDR3 has 14 amino acids. DNA of the CDR3: TGTGCCAGCAGGGAGACTAGCGGGGACGGGGAGCTGTTTTTT. Protein product: CASRETSGDGELFF.

The gene calls are TRBV7-2 and TRBJ1-1, with D tentatively TRBD1 (5 bases). The CDR3 spans 14 residues. Trimming took 5 bases from V and 4 from J, leaving 14 bases between them. Germline V gene sequence: CDR1 SGHTA, CDR2 FQGNSA. The CDR3 DNA follows: TGTGCCAGCAGCCTCCGCGGGGGTGGCACTGAAGCTTTCTTT. Its translation is CASSLRGGGTEAFF.

The chain has TRBV5-1 and TRBJ1-2; a possible D gene is TRBD1 (5 bases). The CDR3 runs 13 residues. Germline loops: CDR1 SGHRS, CDR2 YFSETQ. V was cut by 4 bases and J by 2 bases, with 9 bases left in between. The CDR3 spells CASSDDSNYGYTF. The CDR3 nucleotides are TGCGCCAGCAGCGATGACAGCAACTATGGCTACACCTTC.

This rearrangement joins TRBV9 to TRBJ2-3; 11 positions agree with TRBD2. J gave up 5 bases and V 1 base, and 3 bases lay outside the gene matches. The CDR3 runs 15 residues. Per germline, CDR1 SGDLS and CDR2 YYNGEE. The CDR3 spells CASSVTSGGVDTQYF. DNA of the CDR3: TGTGCCAGCAGCGTAACTAGCGGGGGAGTAGATACGCAGTATTTT.

In DNA form, the CDR3 reads TGTGCCAGCAGCTTAACTAGCGGGGGCGGAGAGCAGTTCTTC. As protein: CASSLTSGGGEQFF. The rearrangement uses TRBV11-2 and TRBJ2-1; 11 bases align to TRBD2. The CDR3 has 14 residues. The trim removed 2 bases at V and 10 bases at J, leaving 4 bases unmatched. Germline-derived CDR1 and CDR2 are SGHAT and FQNNGV.